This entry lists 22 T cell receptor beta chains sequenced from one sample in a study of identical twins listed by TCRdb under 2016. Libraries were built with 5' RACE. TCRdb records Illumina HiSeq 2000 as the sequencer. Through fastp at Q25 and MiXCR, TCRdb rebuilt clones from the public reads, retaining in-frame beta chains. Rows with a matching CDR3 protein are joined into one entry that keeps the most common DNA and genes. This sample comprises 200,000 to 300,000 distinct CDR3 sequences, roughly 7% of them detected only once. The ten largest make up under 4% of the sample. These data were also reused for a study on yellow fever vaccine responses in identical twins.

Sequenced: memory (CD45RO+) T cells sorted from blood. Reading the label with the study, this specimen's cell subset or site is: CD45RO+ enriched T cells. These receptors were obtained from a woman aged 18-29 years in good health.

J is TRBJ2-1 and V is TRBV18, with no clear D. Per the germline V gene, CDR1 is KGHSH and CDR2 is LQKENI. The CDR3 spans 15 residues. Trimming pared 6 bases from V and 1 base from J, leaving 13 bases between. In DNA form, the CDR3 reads TGTGCCAGCTCCGAAGGCTGGGGTTCCTACAATGAGCAGTTCTTC. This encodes CASSEGWGSYNEQFF.

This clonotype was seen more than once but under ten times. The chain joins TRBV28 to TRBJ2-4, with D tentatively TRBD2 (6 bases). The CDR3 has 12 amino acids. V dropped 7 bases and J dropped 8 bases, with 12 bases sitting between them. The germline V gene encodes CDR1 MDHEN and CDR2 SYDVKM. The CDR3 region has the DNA TGTGCCAGCACTTCTACGGGGGACATTCAGTACTTC. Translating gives CASTSTGDIQYF.

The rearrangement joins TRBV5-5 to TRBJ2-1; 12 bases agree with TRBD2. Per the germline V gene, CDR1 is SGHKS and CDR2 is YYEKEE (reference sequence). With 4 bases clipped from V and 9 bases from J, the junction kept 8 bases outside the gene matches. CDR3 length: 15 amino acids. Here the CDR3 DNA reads TGTGCCAGCAGCCAGCGACTAGCGGGAGCTCTTGAGCAGTTCTTC. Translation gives CASSQRLAGALEQFF.

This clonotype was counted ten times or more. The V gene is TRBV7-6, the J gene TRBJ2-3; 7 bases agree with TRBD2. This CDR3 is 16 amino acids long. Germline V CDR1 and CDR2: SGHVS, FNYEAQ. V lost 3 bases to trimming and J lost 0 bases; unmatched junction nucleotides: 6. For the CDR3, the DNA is TGTGCCAGCAGCTTGGGGCTAGCGGTTAGCACAGATACGCAGTATTTT. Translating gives CASSLGLAVSTDTQYF.

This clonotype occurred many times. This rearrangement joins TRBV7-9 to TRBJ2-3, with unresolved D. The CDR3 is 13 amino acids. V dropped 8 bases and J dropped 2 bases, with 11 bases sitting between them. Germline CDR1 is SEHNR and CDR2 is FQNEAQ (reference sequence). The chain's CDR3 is CASQARFTDTQYF. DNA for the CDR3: TGTGCCAGCCAAGCGAGATTCACAGATACGCAGTATTTT.

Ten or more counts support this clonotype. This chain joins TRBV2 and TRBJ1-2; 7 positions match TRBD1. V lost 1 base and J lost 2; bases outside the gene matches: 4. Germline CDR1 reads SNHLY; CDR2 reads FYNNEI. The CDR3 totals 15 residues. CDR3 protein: CASSEEGAGNYGYTF. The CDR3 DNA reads TGTGCCAGCAGTGAAGAGGGGGCAGGGAACTATGGCTACACCTTC.

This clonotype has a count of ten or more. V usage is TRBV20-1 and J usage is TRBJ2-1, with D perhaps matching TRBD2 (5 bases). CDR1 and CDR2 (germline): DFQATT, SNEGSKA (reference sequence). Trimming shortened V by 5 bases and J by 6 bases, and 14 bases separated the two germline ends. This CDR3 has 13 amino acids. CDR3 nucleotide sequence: TGCAGTGCTGCCGGACTGGTCGGCAATGAGCAGTTCTTC. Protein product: CSAAGLVGNEQFF.

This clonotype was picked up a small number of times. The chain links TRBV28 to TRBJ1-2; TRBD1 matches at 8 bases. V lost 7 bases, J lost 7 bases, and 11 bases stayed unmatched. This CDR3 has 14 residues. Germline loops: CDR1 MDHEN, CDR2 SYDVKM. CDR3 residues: CASTIGQGHGGYTF. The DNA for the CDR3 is TGTGCCAGCACCATTGGACAGGGCCATGGTGGCTACACCTTC.

The CDR3 region has the DNA TGCGCCAGCAGTCAATCGCTGGCGGGACCGAATTACAATGAGCAGTTCTTC. This encodes CASSQSLAGPNYNEQFF. V usage is TRBV23-1 and J usage is TRBJ2-1, with D tentatively TRBD2 (6 bases). TRBV23-1 is annotated as an ORF whose role is uncertain. V lost 0 bases and J 4 bases, leaving 16 bases between the germline ends. This CDR3 contains 17 residues.

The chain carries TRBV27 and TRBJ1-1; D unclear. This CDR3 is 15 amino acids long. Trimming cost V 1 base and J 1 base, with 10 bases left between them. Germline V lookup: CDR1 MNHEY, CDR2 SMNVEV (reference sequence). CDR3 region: CASSLLVGGNTEAFF. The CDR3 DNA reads TGTGCCAGCAGTTTATTGGTGGGAGGGAACACTGAAGCTTTCTTT.

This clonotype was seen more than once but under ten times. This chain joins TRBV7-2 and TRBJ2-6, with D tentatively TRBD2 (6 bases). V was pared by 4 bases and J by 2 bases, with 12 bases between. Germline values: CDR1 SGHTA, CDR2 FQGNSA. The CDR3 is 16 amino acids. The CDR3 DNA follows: TGTGCCAGCAGCTCCGGGGGATCAGCTGGGGCCAACGTCCTGACTTTC. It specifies CASSSGGSAGANVLTF.

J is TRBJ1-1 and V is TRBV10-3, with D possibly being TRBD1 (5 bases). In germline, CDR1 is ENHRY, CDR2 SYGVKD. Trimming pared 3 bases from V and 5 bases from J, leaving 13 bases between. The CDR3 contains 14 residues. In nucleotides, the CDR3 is TGTGCCATCAGTGATATGGGGAGGGGTACTGAAGCTTTCTTT. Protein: CAISDMGRGTEAFF.

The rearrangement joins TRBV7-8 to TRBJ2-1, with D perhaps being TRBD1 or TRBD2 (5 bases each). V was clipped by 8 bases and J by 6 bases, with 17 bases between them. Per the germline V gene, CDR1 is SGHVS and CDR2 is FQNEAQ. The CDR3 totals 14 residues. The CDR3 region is CASGIGETRNEQFF. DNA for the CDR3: TGTGCCAGCGGTATAGGGGAGACTCGCAATGAGCAGTTCTTC.

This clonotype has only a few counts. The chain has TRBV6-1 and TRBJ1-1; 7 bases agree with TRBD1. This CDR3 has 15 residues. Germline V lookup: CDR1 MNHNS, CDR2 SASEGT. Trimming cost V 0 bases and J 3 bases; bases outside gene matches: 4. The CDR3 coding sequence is TGTGCCAGCAGTGAAGCAGGGGGCCTGTACACTGAAGCTTTCTTT. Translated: CASSEAGGLYTEAFF.

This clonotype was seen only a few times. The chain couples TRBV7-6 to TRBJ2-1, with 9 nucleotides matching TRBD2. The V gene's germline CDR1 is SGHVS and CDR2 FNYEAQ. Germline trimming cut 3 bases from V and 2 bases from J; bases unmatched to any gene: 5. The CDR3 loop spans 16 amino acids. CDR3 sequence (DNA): TGTGCCAGCAGCTTCCAACTAGCGGGCGCCTACAATGAGCAGTTCTTC. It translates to CASSFQLAGAYNEQFF.

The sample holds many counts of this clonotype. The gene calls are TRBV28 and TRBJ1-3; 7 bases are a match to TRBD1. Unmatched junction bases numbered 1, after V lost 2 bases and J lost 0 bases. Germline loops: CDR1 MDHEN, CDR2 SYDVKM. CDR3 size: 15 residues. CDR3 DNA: TGTGCCAGCAGTTTAAGGACAGGCTCTGGAAACACCATATATTTT. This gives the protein CASSLRTGSGNTIYF.

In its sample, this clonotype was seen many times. CDR3 sequence reads: CASSPSGGRFNTEAFF. The CDR3 nucleotides read TGTGCCAGCAGTCCCTCAGGGGGACGGTTTAACACTGAAGCTTTCTTT. This sequence joins TRBV12-3 or TRBV12-4 and TRBJ1-1; 7 bases are a match to TRBD1. The V and J ends lost 5 bases and 2 bases, in that order; junction bases with no gene match: 11. The CDR3 is made up of 16 amino acids.

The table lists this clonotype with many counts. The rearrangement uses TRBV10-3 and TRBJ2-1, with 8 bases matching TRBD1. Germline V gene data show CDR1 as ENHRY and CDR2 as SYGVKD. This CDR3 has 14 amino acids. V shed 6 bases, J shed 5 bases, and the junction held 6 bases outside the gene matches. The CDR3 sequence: CAIRGGTGDNEQFF. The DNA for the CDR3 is TGTGCCATCAGAGGAGGGACAGGCGACAATGAGCAGTTCTTC.

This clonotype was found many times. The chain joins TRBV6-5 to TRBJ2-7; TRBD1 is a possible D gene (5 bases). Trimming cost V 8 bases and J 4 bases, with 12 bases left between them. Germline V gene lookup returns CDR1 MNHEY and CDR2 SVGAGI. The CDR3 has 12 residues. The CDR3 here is CASFGRTYEQYF. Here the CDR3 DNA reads TGTGCCAGCTTCGGACGGACATACGAGCAGTACTTC.

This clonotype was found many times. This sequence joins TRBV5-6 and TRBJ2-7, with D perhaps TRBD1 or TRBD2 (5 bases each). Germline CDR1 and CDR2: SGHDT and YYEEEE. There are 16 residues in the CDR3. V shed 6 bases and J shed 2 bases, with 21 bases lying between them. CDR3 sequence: CASTSSPGRTTYEQYF. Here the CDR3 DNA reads TGTGCCAGCACCTCCTCCCCGGGACGGACGACCTACGAGCAGTACTTC.

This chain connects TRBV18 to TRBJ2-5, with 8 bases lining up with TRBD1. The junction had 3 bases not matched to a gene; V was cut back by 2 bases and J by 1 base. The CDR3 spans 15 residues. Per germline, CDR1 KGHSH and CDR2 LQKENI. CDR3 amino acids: CASSPMQGAQETQYF. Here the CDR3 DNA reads TGTGCCAGCTCACCAATGCAGGGGGCCCAAGAGACCCAGTACTTC.

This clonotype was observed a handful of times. The CDR3 DNA reads as TGCAGTGCTTACCGGGACATTTGGTCCTACGAGCAGTACGTC. It encodes CSAYRDIWSYEQYV. The chain joins TRBV20-1 to TRBJ2-7; D perhaps matches TRBD1 (6 bases). The CDR3 sequence is 14 residues long. The V gene lost 5 bases and the J gene lost 1 base, with 15 bases spanning the gap. Germline values: CDR1 DFQATT, CDR2 SNEGSKA (reference sequence).